This T cell receptor beta chain is from a study of T-cell memory formation after mild COVID-19. This clonotype has only a few counts. This CDR3 contains 13 residues. Germline V lookup: CDR1 SNHLY, CDR2 FYNNEI. V shed 6 bases and J shed 2 bases, with 8 bases lying between them. From the 5' RACE reads, TCRdb called clonotypes with MiXCR, one entry per CDR3 protein. This repertoire shows more than 150,000 distinct CDR3 sequences, roughly 11% found once; its top ten account for roughly 3.8%. This rearrangement joins TRBV2 to TRBJ1-5; D gene unclear. Sequenced sample: PBMCs or a T cell subset sorted from them (not recorded which). This clonotype was obtained from a man between 18 and 29 years old who had mild COVID-19 (a few samples of this study predate the infection). Cell type and time point are not known. CDR3 residues: CASRVEGNQPQHF. In nucleotides, the CDR3 is TGTGCCAGCAGGGTAGAGGGCAATCAGCCCCAGCATTTT.